This record looks at one TCR beta chain sequence and its context. Its specificity is not known. This entry comes from a study of cytomegalovirus exposure and HLA in healthy donors. Study-wide findings and caveats: Across all donors, roughly uniform sequencing depth was an assumption of the presence/absence analyses. TCR beta V- and J-gene trimming was later associated with a missense DCLRE1C variant. The majority of CMV-associated TCR beta chains were reported as apparently HLA-restricted in a later analysis. Sequencing had likely introduced a cluster of highly shared sequence variants as an artifact.

It was with 60 Vbeta and 13 Jbeta primers that the PCR ran. Clones were sequenced by immunoSEQ multiplex PCR, and TCRdb holds only the in-frame ones, with some missing. Of approximately 170,000 clones listed, almost 75% are singletons. Trimming removed 1 base from V and 2 bases from J; junction bases left unmatched: 4. This CDR3 has 16 amino acids. Germline V gene lookup returns CDR1 LNHDA and CDR2 SQIVND (reference sequence). Specimen: PBMCs. The receptor was isolated from a woman in her 30s in good health and CMV-seropositive. The V and J genes are TRBV19 and TRBJ2-5; 10 nucleotides line up with TRBD2. The CDR3 bases are TGTGCCAGTAGTATAGGGACTAGCGGTACTCAAGAGACCCAGTACTTC. Amino acids: CASSIGTSGTQETQYF.